This T cell receptor (beta chain) was found in a study of metastatic and nonmetastatic thyroid tumors. V gave up 2 bases and J gave up 1 base, with 3 bases separating them. The CDR3 totals 12 residues. Germline loops: CDR1 SGHTA, CDR2 FQGNSA. Every patient underwent thyroid surgery untreated. Original processing notes: In papillary thyroid cancer, a distant-metastasis classifier was built using CDR3 differences across clinicopathological groups. From the PCR reads, TCRdb re-called clones with MiXCR. These V and J calls originate from TCRdb's pipeline instead of the authors' own analysis. The sample has almost 35,000 clones; less than 40% are singletons.

The receptor comes from a female donor with papillary thyroid cancer or a benign thyroid nodule (not recorded which). Some clones in this sample may be carry-over from other donors' samples. V usage is TRBV7-2 and J usage is TRBJ2-7; D is unclear. Sequencing used tumor tissue. This chain's CDR3 is CASSLYSYEQYF. The CDR3 DNA follows: TGTGCCAGCAGCTTATATTCCTACGAGCAGTACTTC. Together with reference TRBV7-2 and TRBJ2-7, the CDR3 gives the full variable domain: GAGVSQSPSNKVTEKGKDVELRCDPISGHTALYWYRQSLGQGLEFLIYFQGNSAPDKSGLPSDRFSAERTGGSVSTLTIQRTQQEDSAVYLCASSLYSYEQYFGPGTRLTVT.